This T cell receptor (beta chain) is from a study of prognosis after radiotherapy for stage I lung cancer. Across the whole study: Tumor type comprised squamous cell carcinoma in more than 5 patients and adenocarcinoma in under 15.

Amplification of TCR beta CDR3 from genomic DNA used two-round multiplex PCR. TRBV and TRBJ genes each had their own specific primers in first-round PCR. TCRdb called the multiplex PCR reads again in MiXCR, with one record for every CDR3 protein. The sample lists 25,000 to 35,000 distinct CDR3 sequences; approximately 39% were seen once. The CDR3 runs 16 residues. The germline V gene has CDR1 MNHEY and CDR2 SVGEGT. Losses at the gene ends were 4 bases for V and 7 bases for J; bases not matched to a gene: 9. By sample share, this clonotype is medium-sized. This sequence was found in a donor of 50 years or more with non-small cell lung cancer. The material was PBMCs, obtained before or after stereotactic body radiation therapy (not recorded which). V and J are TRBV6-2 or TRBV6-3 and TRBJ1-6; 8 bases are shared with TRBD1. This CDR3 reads CASSSQQGAGNSPLHF. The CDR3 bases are TGTGCCAGCAGTTCACAGCAGGGGGCTGGAAATTCACCCCTCCACTTT.